By frequency in the sample, the clone carrying this T cell receptor (beta chain) is medium-sized. TCRdb used MiXCR to reprocess the 5' RACE reads, holding one entry per CDR3 protein. The table has over 7,000 distinct CDR3 sequences, over 9.5% seen once. The data belong to a study of spatial heterogeneity in lung cancer. Study information: Unique TCR and UMI combinations averaged more than ten appearances each in raw reads.

The time point was: sample taken at primary tumor resection. Samples were obtained from 65 to 80 donors, all untreated early-stage non-small cell lung cancer patients. No cell sorting; template was whole RNA from tumor, lung tissue or PBMC. This receptor was identified in a male donor with early-stage non-small cell lung cancer. This specimen consisted of normal lung tissue next to the tumor, obtained at surgery.

The CDR3 region has the DNA TGCAGCGTTGAAGATGAGGCAGGGGGCTTCACTGAAGCTTTCTTT. Translated: CSVEDEAGGFTEAFF. The V call is TRBV29-1, the J call TRBJ1-1, with 8 bases that match TRBD1. The CDR3 is 15 amino acids. Germline assignment: CDR1 SQVTM and CDR2 ANQGSEA. After removal of 0 bases from V and 4 bases from J, the junction contained 7 bases not matched to a gene.